The 13 T cell receptor beta chains presented below share a single source sample, sequenced in a study of blood T cell repertoires in COVID-19. The assay was immunoSEQ multiplex PCR, and TCRdb's table has in-frame clones only and misses some. The data contain a few hundred thousand clones, approximately 86% of them singletons. Material: peripheral blood. Receptor source: a man aged 55 to 69 with acute or convalescent COVID-19.

This clone has more than one count but fewer than ten. The chain recombines TRBV28 with TRBJ2-7; 9 nucleotides line up with TRBD1. The CDR3 runs to 15 residues. Trimming removed 2 bases from V and 5 bases from J; junction bases left unmatched: 7. CDR1 MDHEN and CDR2 SYDVKM come from the germline V gene. This CDR3 reads CASSLTGGKSNEQYF. The CDR3 bases are TGTGCCAGCAGTTTAACAGGGGGCAAGTCGAACGAGCAGTACTTC.

This clone was counted a single time. The chain combines TRBV15 with TRBJ2-1; 7 bases agree with TRBD2. This CDR3 has 17 amino acids. Per germline, CDR1 LNHNV and CDR2 YYDKDF (reference sequence). The V gene end was trimmed by 3 bases and the J gene end by 8 bases; junction bases not matched to a gene: 16. The CDR3 DNA is TGTGCCACCAGCAGTCCCTGGCGGGGGACCCCCCGAGATGAGCAGTTCTTC. It specifies CATSSPWRGTPRDEQFF.

V and J are TRBV19 and TRBJ1-1, with a weak D call TRBD1 (5 bases). The CDR3 consists of 14 residues. CDR1 is LNHDA, CDR2 SQIVND, per germline (reference sequence). The ends were cut back, 2 bases at V and 2 bases at J, with 9 bases in the middle. This CDR3 is CASSISGVNTEAFF. The CDR3 DNA reads TGTGCCAGTAGTATATCGGGGGTAAACACTGAAGCTTTCTTT.

This clone showed up many times. CDR3 loop: CASSRRTSGGEEQFF. DNA for the CDR3: TGTGCCAGCAGCCGGAGGACTAGCGGGGGAGAAGAGCAGTTCTTC. The chain links TRBV14 to TRBJ2-1, with 13 bases aligning to TRBD2. V lost 4 bases to trimming and J lost 10 bases; unmatched junction nucleotides: 7. From germline, CDR1 is SGHDN and CDR2 FVKESK. The CDR3 extends over 15 amino acids.

With regard to this clone: This sample also contains other DNA sequences that code for the same CDR3. The rearrangement uses TRBV6-5 and TRBJ2-7, with D perhaps TRBD1 (6 bases). Germline loops: CDR1 MNHEY, CDR2 SVGAGI. This CDR3 is built from 11 residues. V lost 4 bases and J lost 7, with 8 bases in between. In DNA, the CDR3 is TGTGCCAGCAGTTTTAGGGGGGAGCAGTACTTC. This codes for CASSFRGEQYF.

The chain recombines TRBV19 with TRBJ2-5, with D tentatively TRBD1 (6 bases). Germline CDR1 reads LNHDA; CDR2 reads SQIVND (reference sequence). The CDR3 is made up of 13 amino acids. V dropped 11 bases and J dropped 5 bases, with 18 bases sitting between them. This CDR3 reads CAAGTGSWETQYF. The CDR3 DNA sequence: TGTGCCGCAGGAACAGGGTCTTGGGAGACCCAGTACTTC. Supplemented by reference TRBV19 and TRBJ2-5, the full variable domain reads DGGITQSPKYLFRKEGQNVTLSCEQNLNHDAMYWYRQDPGQGLRLIYYSQIVNDFQKGDIAEGYSVSREKKESFPLTVTSAQKNPTAFYLCAAGTGSWETQYFGPGTRLLVL.

The chain joins TRBV5-1 to TRBJ1-1, with D maybe TRBD1 (6 bases). The CDR3 covers 13 residues. V was clipped by 3 bases and J by 7 bases, with 13 bases between them. The germline V gene has CDR1 SGHRS and CDR2 YFSETQ. The CDR3 loop reads CASSSQGVGEAFF. CDR3 in DNA: TGCGCCAGCAGCTCACAGGGAGTGGGTGAAGCTTTCTTT. The entire variable domain, with the rest obtained from reference TRBV5-1 and TRBJ1-1, is as follows: KAGVTQTPRYLIKTRGQQVTLSCSPISGHRSVSWYQQTPGQGLQFLFEYFSETQRNKGNFPGRFSGRQFSNSRSEMNVSTLELGDSALYLCASSSQGVGEAFFGQGTRLTVV.

This chain uses TRBV6-1 with TRBJ1-6, with TRBD1 matching 8 bases. Germline lookup yields CDR1 MNHNS and CDR2 SASEGT. The CDR3 loop spans 18 amino acids. Trimming cost V 4 bases and J 0 bases; bases outside gene matches: 8. The CDR3 region is CASSGPGGLSSYNSPLHF. The DNA of the CDR3 is TGTGCCAGCAGTGGCCCAGGGGGCCTGAGCTCCTATAATTCACCCCTCCACTTT.

The genes are TRBV7-8 and TRBJ1-2, with D possibly being TRBD1 (6 bases). This CDR3 is built from 14 residues. Trimming stripped 5 bases from V and 3 bases from J, with 13 bases between. Per germline, CDR1 SGHVS and CDR2 FQNEAQ. The CDR3 region is CASSHRQDHYGYTF. The DNA for the CDR3 is TGTGCCAGCAGCCACCGACAGGATCACTATGGCTACACCTTC.

This chain links TRBV2 with TRBJ1-1; D might be TRBD1 (6 bases). The ends were cut back, 6 bases at V and 0 bases at J, with 8 bases in the middle. There are 13 residues in the CDR3. The germline CDR1 and CDR2 sequences are SNHLY and FYNNEI. CDR3 nucleotides: TGTGCCAGCAGCAGGGGCATGAACACTGAAGCTTTCTTT. Encoded protein: CASSRGMNTEAFF.

This chain connects TRBV19 to TRBJ1-5, with D uncertain. The CDR3 runs 15 residues. Germline values: CDR1 LNHDA, CDR2 SQIVND (reference sequence). The V and J ends lost 5 bases and 6 bases respectively, with 17 bases between them. The CDR3 loop reads CASSLGPGPGQPQHF. CDR3 nucleotides: TGTGCCAGTAGTTTAGGCCCCGGCCCGGGTCAGCCCCAGCATTTT.

V is TRBV3-1 (or the pseudogene TRBV3-2) and J is TRBJ1-1; D is unclear. The germline CDR1 and CDR2 sequences are LGHDT and YNNKEL (reference sequence). The V end lost 5 bases, the J end lost 4 bases, and 11 bases lay between the germline ends. The CDR3 contains 13 residues. The CDR3 reads CASSMAGPTEAFF. The CDR3 DNA sequence: TGTGCCAGCAGCATGGCGGGTCCCACTGAAGCTTTCTTT.

This clone has ten or more counts. The V gene is TRBV19, the J gene TRBJ1-1; D remains unclear. The CDR3 is 16 residues long. V gave up 2 bases and J gave up 1 base, with 14 bases separating them. CDR1 LNHDA and CDR2 SQIVND come from the germline V gene (reference sequence). CDR3 nucleotides: TGTGCCAGTAGTATAATGGGCCAGGTCCCGAACACTGAAGCTTTCTTT. This translates into CASSIMGQVPNTEAFF.